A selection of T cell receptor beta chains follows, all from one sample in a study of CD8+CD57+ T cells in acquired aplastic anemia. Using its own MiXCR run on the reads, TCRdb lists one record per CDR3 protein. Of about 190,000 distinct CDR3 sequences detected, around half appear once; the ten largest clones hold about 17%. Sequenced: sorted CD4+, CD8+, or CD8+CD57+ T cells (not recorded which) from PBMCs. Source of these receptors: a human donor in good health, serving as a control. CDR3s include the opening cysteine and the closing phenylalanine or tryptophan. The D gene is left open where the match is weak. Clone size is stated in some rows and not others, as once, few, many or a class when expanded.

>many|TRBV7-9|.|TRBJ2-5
CASSPTGLRQETQYF
TGTGCCAGCAGCCCGACTGGGTTGAGGCAAGAGACCCAGTACTTC
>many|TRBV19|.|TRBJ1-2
CASSIVRTHAGYTF
TGTGCCAGTAGTATAGTCAGGACCCATGCTGGCTACACCTTC
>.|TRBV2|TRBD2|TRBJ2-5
CASSEGREETQYF
TGTGCCAGCAGTGAAGGGCGGGAGGAGACCCAGTACTTC
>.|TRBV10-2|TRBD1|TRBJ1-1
CASNAGTGGNTEAFF
TGCGCCAGCAACGCCGGGACAGGGGGGAACACTGAAGCTTTCTTT
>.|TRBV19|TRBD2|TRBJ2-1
CASSIWRGGHNEQFF
TGTGCCAGTAGTATCTGGCGGGGGGGCCACAATGAGCAGTTCTTC
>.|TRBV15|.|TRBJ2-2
CATSRDRGGGYTGELFF
TGTGCCACCAGCAGAGATCGGGGAGGGGGCTACACCGGGGAGCTGTTTTTT
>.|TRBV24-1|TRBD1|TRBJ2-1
CATSGGTGTLSDEQFF
TGTGCCACCAGTGGGGGGACAGGGACCCTTTCGGATGAGCAGTTCTTC
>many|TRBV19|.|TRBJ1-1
CASSLVWVMNTEAFF
TGTGCCAGTAGCCTCGTCTGGGTCATGAACACTGAAGCTTTCTTT
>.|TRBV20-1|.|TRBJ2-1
CSAGAGPRSNEQFF
TGCAGTGCTGGCGCGGGTCCCCGTTCCAATGAGCAGTTCTTC
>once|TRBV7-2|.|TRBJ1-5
CASSLNRAGDHQPQHF
TGTGCCAGCAGCTTAAACCGGGCAGGGGATCATCAGCCCCAGCATTTT
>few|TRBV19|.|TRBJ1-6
CASSIRAVGGYNSPLHF
TGTGCCAGTAGTATAAGGGCGGTTGGGGGCTATAATTCACCCCTCCACTTT
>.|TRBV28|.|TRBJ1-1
CASTAGEFEAFF
TGTGCCAGCACCGCAGGGGAGTTTGAAGCTTTCTTT
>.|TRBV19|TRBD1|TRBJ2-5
CATQTTGWGETQYF
TGTGCCACCCAGACGACAGGGTGGGGAGAGACCCAGTACTTC
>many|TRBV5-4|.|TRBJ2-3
CASSLLAVSTDTQYF
TGTGCCAGCAGCTTGTTGGCAGTTAGCACAGATACGCAGTATTTT
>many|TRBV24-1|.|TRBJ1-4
CATSDLNSLGEKLFF
TGTGCCACCAGTGATTTAAACAGTTTAGGGGAAAAACTGTTTTTT
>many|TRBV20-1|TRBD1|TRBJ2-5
CSAPRTGGGETQYF
TGCAGTGCTCCAAGGACAGGGGGCGGGGAGACCCAGTACTTC
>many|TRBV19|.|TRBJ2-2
CASSNDFGGAAGELFF
TGTGCCAGTAGCAACGACTTTGGGGGGGCGGCCGGGGAGCTGTTTTTT
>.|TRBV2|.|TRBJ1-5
CASSQGPNSNQPQHF
TGTGCCAGCAGCCAAGGACCTAATAGCAATCAGCCCCAGCATTTT
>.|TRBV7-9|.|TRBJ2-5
CASSLVSVGGLGSEQYF
TGTGCCAGCAGCTTAGTCTCAGTGGGGGGCCTTGGGTCGGAGCAGTACTTC
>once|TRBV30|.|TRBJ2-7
CAWSVGAYEQYF
TGTGCCTGGAGTGTAGGCGCGTACGAGCAGTACTTC
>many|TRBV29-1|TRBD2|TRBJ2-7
CSASTSRAEQYF
TGCAGCGCGTCGACTAGCCGCGCGGAGCAGTACTTC
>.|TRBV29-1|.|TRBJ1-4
CSVTTGSRATNEKLFF
TGCAGCGTGACCACAGGGAGTAGGGCAACTAATGAAAAACTGTTTTTT
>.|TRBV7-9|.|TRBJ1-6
CASSPNYNSPLHF
TGTGCCAGCAGCCCAAACTATAATTCACCCCTCCACTTT
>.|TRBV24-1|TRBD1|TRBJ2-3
CATSDIPGGEVRNTQYF
TGTGCCACCAGTGATATCCCAGGGGGCGAAGTTCGTAATACGCAGTATTTT
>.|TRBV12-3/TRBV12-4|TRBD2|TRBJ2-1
CASSPHRSGGSHNEQFF
TGTGCCAGCAGTCCCCACCGCAGCGGGGGGTCGCACAATGAGCAGTTCTTC
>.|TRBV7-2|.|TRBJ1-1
CASSLRELNTEAFF
TGTGCCAGCAGCTTAAGAGAGTTAAACACTGAAGCTTTCTTT
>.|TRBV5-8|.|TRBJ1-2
CASSHRTVNNYGYTF
TGTGCCAGCAGCCACCGGACAGTAAACAACTATGGCTACACCTTC
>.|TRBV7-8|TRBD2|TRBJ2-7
CASSLALGLAYEQYF
TGTGCCAGCAGCTTAGCCCTCGGACTAGCGTACGAGCAGTACTTC
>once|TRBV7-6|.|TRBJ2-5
CASSFWDFQETQYF
TGTGCCAGCAGCTTCTGGGACTTCCAAGAGACCCAGTACTTC
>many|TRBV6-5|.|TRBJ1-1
CASRTTWGGVNTEAFF
TGTGCCAGCAGGACCACCTGGGGGGGAGTCAACACTGAAGCTTTCTTT
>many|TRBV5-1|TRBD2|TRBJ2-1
CASSKLAGGLYNEQFF
TGCGCCAGCAGCAAATTAGCGGGGGGGCTCTACAATGAGCAGTTCTTC
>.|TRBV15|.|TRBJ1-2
CATSRDRRNYGYTF
TGTGCCACCAGCAGAGATCGTCGCAACTATGGCTACACCTTC
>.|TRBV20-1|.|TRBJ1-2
CSAGGCDYGYTF
TGCAGTGCCGGAGGGTGTGACTATGGCTACACCTTC
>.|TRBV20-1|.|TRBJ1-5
CSARDFRDVHQPQHF
TGCAGTGCTAGAGATTTCAGGGATGTCCATCAGCCCCAGCATTTT
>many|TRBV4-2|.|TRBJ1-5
CASSQDIYSNQPQHF
TGTGCCAGCAGCCAAGACATTTATAGCAATCAGCCCCAGCATTTT
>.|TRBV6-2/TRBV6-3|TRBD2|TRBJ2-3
CASSYSDWTSGVTDTQYF
TGTGCCAGCAGTTACTCTGACTGGACTAGCGGGGTAACAGATACGCAGTATTTT
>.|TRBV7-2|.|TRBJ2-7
CASSLEVEQYF
TGTGCCAGCAGCTTAGAGGTTGAGCAGTACTTC
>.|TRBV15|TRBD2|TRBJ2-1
CATSRDRTSGASYNEQFF
TGTGCCACCAGCAGAGATAGGACTAGCGGGGCCTCCTACAATGAGCAGTTCTTC
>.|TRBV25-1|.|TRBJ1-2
CVGRRREGYGCTF
.
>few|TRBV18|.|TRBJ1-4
CATSIRGSNEKLFF
TGTGCCACTTCAATCAGGGGTAGTAATGAAAAACTGTTTTTT
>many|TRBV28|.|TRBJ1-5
CASSPGTSNQPQHF
TGTGCCAGCAGCCCAGGGACTAGCAATCAGCCCCAGCATTTT
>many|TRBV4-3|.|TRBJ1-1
CASSQEYMNTEAFF
TGCGCCAGCAGCCAAGAGTACATGAACACTGAAGCTTTCTTT
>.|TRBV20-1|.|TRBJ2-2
CSASGTNTGELFF
TGCAGTGCTAGCGGGACTAACACCGGGGAGCTGTTTTTT
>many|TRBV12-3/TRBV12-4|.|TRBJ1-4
CASSLGSGRGNEKLFF
TGTGCCAGCAGTTTAGGCAGTGGAAGGGGAAATGAAAAACTGTTTTTT
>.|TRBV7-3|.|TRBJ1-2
CASSLDRGNGYTF
TGTGCCAGCAGCTTAGACCGAGGGAATGGCTACACCTTC
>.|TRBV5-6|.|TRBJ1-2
CASSLAGQFGYTF
TGTGCCAGCAGCTTGGCCGGACAGTTTGGCTACACCTTC
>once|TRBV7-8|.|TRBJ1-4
CASSLAWDATGEKLFF
TGTGCCAGCAGCTTAGCTTGGGACGCAACGGGGGAAAAACTGTTTTTT
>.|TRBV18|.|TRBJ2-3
CASSPGPSTQYF
TGTGCCAGCTCACCGGGACCTTCTACGCAGTATTTT
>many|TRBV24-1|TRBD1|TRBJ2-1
CATSDQPRSGTGPYNEQFF
TGTGCCACCAGTGATCAACCCCGATCCGGGACAGGGCCCTACAATGAGCAGTTCTTC
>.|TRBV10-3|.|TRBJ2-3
CAISESTLDTQYF
TGTGCCATCAGTGAGTCGACTCTGGATACGCAGTATTTT
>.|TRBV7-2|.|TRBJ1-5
CASSLGEPQHF
TGTGCCAGCAGCTTAGGAGAGCCCCAGCATTTT
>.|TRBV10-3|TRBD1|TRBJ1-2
CAISESPPTGTGIYGYTF
TGTGCCATCAGTGAGTCGCCACCGACCGGGACAGGGATCTATGGCTACACCTTC